Listed here is a single T cell receptor beta chain. This specimen belongs to a study of blood T cell repertoires in COVID-19. Study information: Collection of acute and convalescent COVID-19 samples took place in the United States, Italy and Spain. Nucleic acid was either cDNA or gDNA, and it came from T cells, B-cell-depleted T cells, or PBMCs.

In the original processing: Reference gene primer amplification yielded estimated nucleated cell counts. TCRdb's copy holds only in-frame clones and misses some; the assay was immunoSEQ multiplex PCR. V, J and clone size are taken as reported in that table, and D and trimming were inferred from the DNA itself. The table shows tens of thousands of clones, with approximately 87% occurring only once. This receptor was taken from a human donor in a cohort sampled during active COVID-19. The sample taken for sequencing was peripheral blood.

CDR3 protein: CASSLAGTYEQYF. The CDR3 DNA is TGTGCCAGCAGCTTGGCAGGAACCTACGAGCAGTACTTC. This chain uses TRBV5-4 with TRBJ2-7; the D is unclear. The CDR3 extends over 13 amino acids. Per the germline V gene, CDR1 is SGHNT and CDR2 is YYREEE (reference sequence). Between the trimmed V and J ends, which lost 0 bases and 2 bases, there was a span of 6 bases.